Listed below are T cell receptor beta chains from one sample, sequenced in a study of neurological immune-mediated disorders. TCRdb reprocessed the 5' RACE reads with MiXCR, giving one entry per CDR3 protein. The table has some 60,000 distinct CDR3 sequences, roughly 10% seen once. Sequences were obtained from PBMCs. The receptors come from a male donor with HTLV-1-associated myelopathy (HAM/TSP). Each CDR3 is given with its conserved first and last residue. The D gene is left open where the match is weak. Expanded clones are given a class, and other clones once, few, many or no size at all.

v_gene	j_gene	abundance	d_gene	CDR3nt	CDR3aa
TRBV5-1	TRBJ2-1	NA	TRBD1	TGCGCCAGCAGCACCTGGACAGGCTTGGCGGAGCAGTTCTTC	CASSTWTGLAEQFF
TRBV29-1	TRBJ2-5	few	NA	TGCAGCGTTGATTGGTGGGGTGAGACCCAGTACTTC	CSVDWWGETQYF
TRBV9	TRBJ2-3	many	NA	TGTGCCAGCAGCGTACTCGGCTCCACAGATACGCAGTATTTT	CASSVLGSTDTQYF
TRBV20-1	TRBJ2-3	many	TRBD2	TGCAGTGCTTCCCGGACAGCGGGGGGGCAGGGAGATACGCAGTATTTT	CSASRTAGGQGDTQYF
TRBV5-1	TRBJ1-1	many	NA	TGCGCCAGCAGCGTCACTCCGGAGAACACTGAAGCTTTCTTT	CASSVTPENTEAFF
TRBV5-1	TRBJ1-2	many	TRBD1	TGCGCCAGCAGCCCTACGGGACAGGCTCATGGCTACACCTTC	CASSPTGQAHGYTF
TRBV5-1	TRBJ2-1	many	TRBD1	TGCGCCAGCAGCTTGGCAGGACAGGGCCCCTACAATGAGCAGTTCTTC	CASSLAGQGPYNEQFF
TRBV7-2	TRBJ2-5	many	TRBD1	TGTGCCAGCAGCTTACCGGGACAGGCTTCTAGGACCCAGTACTTC	CASSLPGQASRTQYF
TRBV12-3/TRBV12-4	TRBJ2-7	many	NA	TGTGCCAGCCGGTATTCCTACGAGCAGTACTTC	CASRYSYEQYF
TRBV5-1	TRBJ1-1	many	TRBD1	TGCGCCAGCAGCACCAGGGGGGCAAGCACTGAAGCTTTCTTT	CASSTRGASTEAFF
TRBV29-1	TRBJ2-5	many	NA	TGCAGCGTTGACGGATTGGGACGATACCAAGAGACCCAGTACTTC	CSVDGLGRYQETQYF
TRBV29-1	TRBJ2-1	many	NA	TGCAGCGTTGAATATTTGGGTGCAGGGATCAATGAGCAGTTCTTC	CSVEYLGAGINEQFF
TRBV24-1	TRBJ2-2	many	NA	TGTGCCACCAGCGGCCGGTCAGAGAAGGAGGACGGGGAGCTGTTTTTT	CATSGRSEKEDGELFF
TRBV27	TRBJ2-7	many	NA	TGTGCCAGCAGTTTCCAACCGCTGAGCTCCTACGAGCAGTACTTC	CASSFQPLSSYEQYF
TRBV6-6	TRBJ2-3	many	TRBD2	TGTGCCAGCAGTCACCCCCCGGGACTAGGGGCCCCCCCGGCAGATACGCAGTATTTT	CASSHPPGLGAPPADTQYF
TRBV3-1	TRBJ1-1	many	TRBD1	TGTGCCAGCAGCCAAGGCCCAGGGGGTAGCACTGAAGCTTTCTTT	CASSQGPGGSTEAFF
TRBV10-3	TRBJ1-2	many	NA	TGTGCCATCAGTGAGGGGTCACCTTTCCATGGCTACACCTTC	CAISEGSPFHGYTF
TRBV7-9	TRBJ1-1	many	NA	TGTGCCAGCAGCCCTTCAGGTGAAGCTTTCTTT	CASSPSGEAFF